These 32 T cell receptor beta chains share one sample of origin, sequenced in a study of T cells after posttransplantation cyclophosphamide. Sequenced by immunoSEQ multiplex PCR; TCRdb stores in-frame clones only, minus some. The sample has approximately 3,800 clones; less than 85% are singletons. Controls had myeloablative marrow grafts with methotrexate and calcineurin inhibitor, sampled at 1 year. This material consisted of PBMCs, taken after allogeneic stem cell transplant with calcineurin inhibitor and methotrexate. The receptors stem from a female patient aged 50-59 years who received an allogeneic stem cell transplant from an unrelated donor, was CMV-positive, and had acute and chronic GVHD. Some T cells may trace back to the graft donor.

This clone is a singleton in its sample. At one end, the junction sequence differs from germline, possibly due to a read error. Within the sample, other DNA sequences also encode this same CDR3. This chain joins TRBV4-1 and TRBJ1-1; possible D gene TRBD1, 6 bases. The CDR3 is 17 residues long. Germline V gene sequence: CDR1 MGHRA, CDR2 YSYEKL. CDR3 DNA sequence: TGCGCCAGCAGCCCAGATTTTTCAACAGGGTCGAACACTGAGGCTTTCTTT. This encodes CASSPDFSTGSNTEAFF.

This chain joins TRBV27 and TRBJ2-1, with TRBD2 matching over 11 bases. J was trimmed by 7 bases and V by 3 bases; bases with no gene match: 8. CDR3 length: 16 amino acids. CDR1 is MNHEY and CDR2 is SMNVEV in the germline V gene (reference sequence). In DNA form, the CDR3 reads TGTGCCAGCAGTTTTCTAGCGGGAGGTCTGGGGAATGAGCAGTTCTTC. This gives the protein CASSFLAGGLGNEQFF.

The genes are TRBV6-6 and TRBJ2-5; 11 bases agree with TRBD2. Germline V gives CDR1 MNHNY, CDR2 SVGAGI (reference sequence). This CDR3 spans 14 amino acids. V trimming: 7 bases; J trimming: 7 bases; junction bases outside the gene matches: 8. The chain's CDR3 is CASILTSGMGTQYF. As DNA, the CDR3 is TGTGCCAGCATCCTGACTAGCGGGATGGGGACCCAGTACTTC.

The chain combines TRBV25-1 with TRBJ1-2; possible D gene TRBD1, 5 bases. V dropped 4 bases and J dropped 3 bases, with 21 bases sitting between them. The CDR3 has 17 amino acids. In germline, CDR1 is MGHDK, CDR2 SYGVNS. The DNA for the CDR3 is TGTGCCAGCAGTGCCCTTGGTGGAGGGGCCAGGGACTATGGCTACACCTTC. As protein: CASSALGGGARDYGYTF.

This clone was counted only a few times. This chain links TRBV9 with TRBJ2-5; TRBD1 aligns across 12 bases. The CDR3 loop spans 15 amino acids. From germline, CDR1 is SGDLS and CDR2 YYNGEE. J was trimmed by 6 bases and V by 4 bases; bases with no gene match: 7. The CDR3 DNA reads as TGTGCCAGCAGCCACCGGGACAGGGGGCAGAAGACCCAGTACTTC. It specifies CASSHRDRGQKTQYF.

This chain connects TRBV5-6 to TRBJ1-5; the D is unclear. Germline loops: CDR1 SGHDT, CDR2 YYEEEE. The CDR3 has 14 residues. Trimming removed 2 bases from V and 4 bases from J, with 10 bases in between. Here the CDR3 DNA reads TGTGCCAGCAGCTTCGTGGGAGCAAATCAGCCCCAGCATTTT. Encoded protein: CASSFVGANQPQHF.

The rearrangement uses TRBV7-2 and TRBJ2-7; the D is unclear. The CDR3 consists of 11 residues. Germline loops: CDR1 SGHTA, CDR2 FQGNSA. Trimming pared 5 bases from V and 1 base from J, leaving 3 bases between. The CDR3 DNA is TGTGCCAGCAGCCCGTCCTACGAGCAGTACTTC. Translation: CASSPSYEQYF.

This clone was recorded a few times. The chain is built from TRBV21-1 and TRBJ2-7; TRBD2, as called in the table, went unchecked against the DNA. TRBV21-1 is listed as a pseudogene. CDR3 size: 14 residues. CDR3 nucleotides: TGTGCCAGCAGCAAGAGGGCGGGGAGGTACGAGCAGTACTTC. It yields the protein CASSKRAGRYEQYF.

The chain combines TRBV25-1 with TRBJ2-1; TRBD2 agrees at 8 bases. With V trimmed by 0 bases and J by 1 base, 2 bases remained unmatched. Germline-derived CDR1 and CDR2 are MGHDK and SYGVNS. The CDR3 sequence is 16 residues long. The CDR3 region is CASSEYGGRSYNEQFF. CDR3 coding DNA: TGTGCCAGCAGTGAATATGGCGGGAGGTCCTACAATGAGCAGTTCTTC.

The sample holds a few counts of this clone. The chain carries TRBV9 and TRBJ1-2, with 10 bases aligning to TRBD1. The ends lost 5 bases at V and 8 bases at J; junction bases unmatched: 9. Germline lookup yields CDR1 SGDLS and CDR2 YYNGEE. This CDR3 contains 14 residues. CDR3 sequence: CASRDMTGGWGYTF. For the CDR3, the DNA is TGTGCCAGCAGGGACATGACAGGGGGCTGGGGCTACACCTTC.

To note about this clone: Because the CDR3 is missing its conserved closing phenylalanine or tryptophan, this is likely a read error. V usage is TRBV9 and J usage is TRBJ2-7; D possibly corresponds to TRBD1 (5 bases). The V gene lost 3 bases and the J gene lost 3 bases, with 7 bases spanning the gap. Germline CDR1 SGDLS, CDR2 YYNGEE. The CDR3 contains 12 residues. The CDR3 nucleotides read TGTGCCAGCAGCGCGCAGGGCTACGAGCAGTACCTC. Translation: CASSAQGYEQYL.

This rearrangement joins TRBV5-1 to TRBJ2-3; 7 bases are a match to TRBD1. V lost 3 bases to trimming and J lost 6 bases; unmatched junction nucleotides: 4. CDR1 and CDR2 (germline): SGHRS, YFSETQ. The CDR3 is made up of 13 amino acids. The CDR3 DNA reads TGCGCCAGCAGCTGGGGGACAGATGATACGCAGTATTTT. Translation gives CASSWGTDDTQYF.

This clone is judged large. The chain has TRBV6-6 and TRBJ1-5; D remains unclear. This CDR3 is 15 amino acids long. Trimming stripped 2 bases from V and 0 bases from J, with 8 bases between. Germline V gene lookup returns CDR1 MNHNY and CDR2 SVGAGI (reference sequence). The CDR3 here is CASSYAGNSNQPQHF. In nucleotides, the CDR3 is TGTGCCAGCAGTTACGCGGGGAATAGCAATCAGCCCCAGCATTTT.

The chain uses TRBV2 and TRBJ2-4; TRBD2 aligns across 11 bases. Germline V gives CDR1 SNHLY, CDR2 FYNNEI. Germline trimming cut 7 bases from V and 4 bases from J; bases unmatched to any gene: 6. The CDR3 sequence is 15 residues long. CDR3 sequence reads: CASTLLAGVKNIQYF. CDR3 nucleotide sequence: TGTGCCAGCACTCTACTAGCGGGAGTAAAAAACATTCAGTACTTC.

This rearrangement joins TRBV27 to TRBJ2-7; 10 positions match TRBD2. With V trimmed by 2 bases and J by 4 bases, 5 bases remained unmatched. This CDR3 is built from 15 residues. CDR1 and CDR2 from the germline V gene are MNHEY and SMNVEV (reference sequence). The CDR3 bases are TGTGCCAGCAGTTTAACGGGGACTAGCGTTTACGAGCAGTACTTC. The encoded protein is CASSLTGTSVYEQYF.

This clone was seen a few times. This chain links TRBV5-1 with TRBJ2-7; 8 positions agree with TRBD2. The CDR3 has 13 residues. V lost 0 bases and J lost 6; bases outside the gene matches: 2. Per the germline V gene, CDR1 is SGHRS and CDR2 is YFSETQ. CDR3 sequence reads: CASSLVGRAEQYF. The CDR3 DNA follows: TGCGCCAGCAGCTTGGTCGGGAGGGCCGAGCAGTACTTC.

The CDR3 coding sequence is TGTGCCAGCAGCTTAGATCGGGGTCGCGGCTCGAACACCGGGGAGCTGTTTTTT. Translating gives CASSLDRGRGSNTGELFF. The chain links TRBV7-8 to TRBJ2-2, with D tentatively TRBD2 (5 bases). V lost 1 base and J 0 bases, leaving 15 bases between the germline ends. This CDR3 has 18 amino acids. CDR1 and CDR2 (germline): SGHVS, FQNEAQ.

The rearrangement links TRBV27 to TRBJ2-1, with TRBD2 as a possible D gene (6 bases). This CDR3 comprises 14 residues. Germline loops: CDR1 MNHEY, CDR2 SMNVEV (reference sequence). The V gene lost 3 bases and the J gene lost 1 base, with 7 bases spanning the gap. The CDR3 region is CASSFRGSYNEQFF. DNA for the CDR3: TGTGCCAGCAGTTTTCGGGGGTCCTACAATGAGCAGTTCTTC.

The J gene is TRBJ2-7, the V gene TRBV6-1; 8 bases are a match to TRBD1. The J segment lost 4 bases and the V segment lost 1 base, leaving 6 bases of the junction unmatched. The germline V gene encodes CDR1 MNHNS and CDR2 SASEGT. This CDR3 has 15 amino acids. This CDR3 reads CASSEVAGGRYEQYF. DNA of the CDR3: TGTGCCAGCAGTGAAGTGGCAGGGGGCAGGTACGAGCAGTACTTC.

By share of the sample, this clone is medium-sized. This chain joins TRBV10-2 and TRBJ1-5; D uncertain. The germline gives CDR1 WSHSY, CDR2 SAAADI. This CDR3 is built from 14 residues. The V end was cut by 6 bases, the J end by 6 bases, with 15 bases between. In nucleotides, the CDR3 is TGCGCCAGCAGGACGGCAGGAGGGAGTCAGCCCCAGCATTTT. It codes for CASRTAGGSQPQHF.

Only one count was recorded for this clone. The chain couples TRBV7-6 to TRBJ1-1; D is perhaps TRBD1 (6 bases). This CDR3 is 12 amino acids long. Germline lookup yields CDR1 SGHVS and CDR2 FNYEAQ. The V end was cut by 8 bases, the J end by 7 bases, with 14 bases between. In nucleotides, the CDR3 is TGTGCCAGCCTCACAGGGATGGGTGAAGCTTTCTTT. Its translation: CASLTGMGEAFF. The full variable domain, rest sourced from reference TRBV7-6 and TRBJ1-1, is GAGVSQSPRYKVTKRGQDVALRCDPISGHVSLYWYRQALGQGPEFLTYFNYEAQQDKSGLPNDRFSAERPEGSISTLTIQRTEQRDSAMYRCASLTGMGEAFFGQGTRLTVV.

The rearrangement joins TRBV6-6 to TRBJ2-7; tentative D call: TRBD1 (8 bases). The CDR3 is made up of 15 amino acids. In germline, CDR1 is MNHNY, CDR2 SVGAGI (reference sequence). Deletions cut 5 bases from V and 3 bases from J, with 17 bases between. CDR3 residues: CASSGLGQGNYEQYF. In nucleotides, the CDR3 is TGTGCCAGCAGTGGACTAGGACAGGGCAACTACGAGCAGTACTTC.

This clone turned up a few times. The genes are TRBV9 and TRBJ2-2; 10 positions match TRBD2. The V gene end was trimmed by 0 bases and the J gene end by 7 bases; junction bases not matched to a gene: 3. This CDR3 has 15 residues. The germline CDR1 and CDR2 sequences are SGDLS and YYNGEE. The CDR3 sequence: CASSVGLAGDGELFF. CDR3 nucleotide sequence: TGTGCCAGCAGCGTAGGTCTAGCGGGAGACGGGGAGCTGTTTTTT.

This clone was seen only once. For the CDR3, the DNA is TGTGCCAGTAGAGTCAGCTCCTATAATTCACCCCTCCACTTT. This sequence encodes CASRVSSYNSPLHF. The chain employs TRBV19 and TRBJ1-6; no clear D. Germline CDR1 reads LNHDA; CDR2 reads SQIVND (reference sequence). Deletions cut 6 bases from V and 0 bases from J, with 6 bases between. This CDR3 spans 14 amino acids.

This clone turned up a few times. The rearrangement links TRBV7-2 to TRBJ2-4, with 8 bases aligning to TRBD1. The CDR3 sequence is 14 residues long. CDR1 SGHTA and CDR2 FQGNSA come from the germline V gene. Losses at the gene ends were 7 bases for V and 15 bases for J; bases not matched to a gene: 17. Here the CDR3 reads CASTLGVRDRPRYF. In DNA, the CDR3 is TGTGCCAGCACCCTTGGAGTCCGGGACAGGCCCCGGTACTTC.

V gene TRBV27 combines with J gene TRBJ1-2, with 7 bases lining up with TRBD1. J gave up 6 bases and V 3 bases, and 7 bases lay outside the gene matches. The CDR3 contains 14 residues. Germline V gives CDR1 MNHEY, CDR2 SMNVEV (reference sequence). CDR3 loop: CASSLGRGQDGYTF. The CDR3 bases are TGTGCCAGCAGTTTGGGTAGGGGGCAGGATGGCTACACCTTC.

The chain links TRBV7-9 to TRBJ2-5, with 10 positions matching TRBD1. Trimming took 4 bases from V and 3 from J; bases not matched to a gene: 5. CDR3 length equals 15 residues. CDR1 is SEHNR, CDR2 FQNEAQ, per germline (reference sequence). In nucleotides, the CDR3 is TGTGCCAGCAGCTCAAGACAGGGGGCGGAAGAGACCCAGTACTTC. Translating it yields CASSSRQGAEETQYF. The full variable domain, completed using reference TRBV7-9 and TRBJ2-5, is DTGVSQNPRHKITKRGQNVTFRCDPISEHNRLYWYRQTLGQGPEFLTYFQNEAQLEKSRLLSDRFSAERPKGSFSTLEIQRTEQGDSAMYLCASSSRQGAEETQYFGPGTRLLVL.

The chain combines TRBV25-1 with TRBJ1-5; maybe TRBD1 (6 bases). The V gene's germline CDR1 is MGHDK and CDR2 SYGVNS. The ends were cut back, 4 bases at V and 3 bases at J, with 13 bases in the middle. CDR3 length equals 15 residues. The CDR3 DNA reads TGTGCCAGCAGTGTAACACAGGGTTCCAATCAGCCCCAGCATTTT. Translation gives CASSVTQGSNQPQHF.

This clone was observed a few times. The genes are TRBV5-6 and TRBJ1-6; 12 nucleotides match TRBD1. The germline gives CDR1 SGHDT, CDR2 YYEEEE. The V gene end was trimmed by 4 bases and the J gene end by 6 bases; junction bases not matched to a gene: 2. The CDR3 is made up of 15 amino acids. DNA of the CDR3: TGTGCCAGCAGCCGGGACAGGGGGCCTAATTCACCCCTCCACTTT. Translation: CASSRDRGPNSPLHF. Drawing the rest from reference TRBV5-6 and TRBJ1-6, the complete variable domain is DAGVTQSPTHLIKTRGQQVTLRCSPKSGHDTVSWYQQALGQGPQFIFQYYEEEERQRGNFPDRFSGHQFPNYSSELNVNALLLGDSALYLCASSRDRGPNSPLHFGNGTRLTVT.

The V gene is TRBV6-1, the J gene TRBJ1-2, with TRBD1 matching 7 bases. Germline trimming cut 3 bases from V and 4 bases from J; bases unmatched to any gene: 2. CDR1 and CDR2 (germline): MNHNS, SASEGT. CDR3 length: 13 residues. DNA of the CDR3: TGTGCCAGCAGTGATGCAGGGGGCTATGGCTACACCTTC. It yields the protein CASSDAGGYGYTF.

The V call is TRBV6-5, the J call TRBJ1-5, with unresolved D. CDR1 is MNHEY, CDR2 SVGAGI, per germline. This CDR3 contains 15 residues. Between the trimmed V and J ends, which lost 6 bases and 4 bases, there was a span of 16 bases. The CDR3 DNA sequence: TGTGCCAGCAGCCGAGATCGGCAGGCTAATCAGCCCCAGCATTTT. Translated: CASSRDRQANQPQHF.

The chain carries TRBV5-8 and TRBJ2-7, with 7 bases identical to TRBD1. CDR1 is SGHTS and CDR2 is YDEGEE in the germline V gene. The CDR3 extends over 16 amino acids. Trimming took 2 bases from V and 2 from J; bases not matched to a gene: 10. CDR3: CASSFESGTETYEQYF. CDR3 DNA sequence: TGTGCCAGCAGCTTTGAATCCGGGACAGAGACCTACGAGCAGTACTTC.